The clone carrying this TCR beta chain has only one observation. This CDR3 region has 15 residues. The V segment lost 1 base and the J segment 6 bases; nucleotides outside the gene matches: 9. Looked up from germline, CDR1 is SGHNT and CDR2 is YYREEE (reference sequence). The data were taken from a study of blood T cell repertoires in COVID-19. About the research overall: From T cells, B-cell-depleted T cells, or PBMCs came the material, which was cDNA or gDNA.

Per the study methods: Amplifying reference gene primers gave estimates of nucleated cell counts. Sequencing used immunoSEQ multiplex PCR; TCRdb keeps in-frame clones, though not all of them. V and J calls and clone size are copied from that table; D and trimming were computed from the DNA. The data hold around 270,000 clones, with around 89% observed a single time. The rearrangement uses TRBV5-4 and TRBJ1-2; 7 nucleotides align to TRBD1. The receptor's source is a man aged 40-50 years with acute or convalescent COVID-19. Material for sequencing was peripheral blood. The CDR3 DNA is TGTGCCAGCAGCTTGAGGATTACAGGGGTGGATGGCTACACCTTC. As protein: CASSLRITGVDGYTF.